One and the same sample provided the 16 T cell receptor beta chains below, sequenced in a study of T cells in localized non-small cell lung cancer. Libraries were prepared by immunoSEQ multiplex PCR; TCRdb keeps only in-frame clonotypes and omits some of them. The repertoire holds some 52,000 clones, with roughly 75% as singletons. The source material was PBMCs, sampled before any cancer treatment. The receptors were sampled from a woman aged 35-75 years with stage II lung adenocarcinoma.

The gene calls are TRBV29-1 and TRBJ2-5, with 10 bases lining up with TRBD1. The V segment lost 1 base and the J segment 7 bases; nucleotides outside the gene matches: 9. The germline V gene encodes CDR1 SQVTM and CDR2 ANQGSEA. The CDR3 is 15 residues long. Here the CDR3 DNA reads TGCAGCGTTGAAGGGGGGGACAGGGGAGTTGGGACCCAGTACTTC. Translating it yields CSVEGGDRGVGTQYF.

Written as DNA, the CDR3 is TGTGCCAGCAGCTTAGTAGGGGCGGGCTATGGCTACACCTTC. Translation gives CASSLVGAGYGYTF. V is TRBV11-2 and J is TRBJ1-2; D possibly corresponds to TRBD1 (5 bases). V was shortened by 1 base and J by 4 bases, with 10 bases between the two germline ends. The CDR3 contains 14 residues. Germline lookup yields CDR1 SGHAT and CDR2 FQNNGV.

J is TRBJ2-1 and V is TRBV19, with 9 bases matching TRBD1. CDR1 and CDR2 (germline): LNHDA, SQIVND (reference sequence). The CDR3 has 13 residues. Trimming took 5 bases from V and 7 from J; bases not matched to a gene: 3. Here the CDR3 reads CASSLTGGNEQFF. CDR3 coding DNA: TGTGCCAGTAGTCTGACAGGGGGGAATGAGCAGTTCTTC.

The V call is TRBV7-3, the J call TRBJ2-5; D is possibly TRBD1 or TRBD2 (5 bases each). V lost 6 bases, J lost 4 bases, and 12 bases lay in between. The CDR3 extends over 13 amino acids. CDR1 is SGHTA, CDR2 FQGTGA, per germline. The CDR3, as DNA: TGTGCCAGCAGTCCCAGTGGGGGAGAGACCCAGTACTTC. Translated: CASSPSGGETQYF. The variable domain in full, with the rest retrieved from reference TRBV7-3 and TRBJ2-5, is GAGVSQTPSNKVTEKGKYVELRCDPISGHTALYWYRQSLGQGPEFLIYFQGTGAADDSGLPNDRFFAVRPEGSVSTLKIQRTERGDSAVYLCASSPSGGETQYFGPGTRLLVL.

The chain links TRBV29-1 to TRBJ1-1; tentatively, D is TRBD1 (6 bases). Trimming shortened V by 7 bases and J by 11 bases, and 17 bases separated the two germline ends. The CDR3 sequence is 11 residues long. The germline CDR1 and CDR2 sequences are SQVTM and ANQGSEA. The CDR3 nucleotides are TGCAGCGCCGAGCCGACAGGATACGCTTTCTTT. Its protein product is CSAEPTGYAFF.

About this clone itself: A read error is likely, as this CDR3 ends without the conserved phenylalanine or tryptophan. The DNA is omitted, as the CDR3 cannot be located on it reliably, and the CDR3 follows TCRdb's listing. This rearrangement joins TRBV21-1 to TRBJ1-3; TRBD1, as called in the table, went unchecked against the DNA. TRBV21-1 is described as a pseudogene. Inclusive of both ends, the CDR3 amounts to 15 amino acids. The CDR3 protein is CASSKYTGTGDRRFV.

This clone came up once. The chain links TRBV9 to TRBJ1-1, with D unresolved. Germline lookup yields CDR1 SGDLS and CDR2 YYNGEE. This CDR3 region has 14 residues. V dropped 0 bases and J dropped 1 base, with 7 bases sitting between them. CDR3 nucleotides: TGTGCCAGCAGCGTAGTAAAAGAGAACACTGAAGCTTTCTTT. It is translated as CASSVVKENTEAFF.

The chain uses TRBV5-1 and TRBJ1-1; 7 bases fit TRBD1. This CDR3 is built from 17 residues. CDR1 and CDR2 from the germline V gene are SGHRS and YFSETQ. The junction had 13 bases not matched to a gene; V was cut back by 4 bases and J by 1 base. The chain's CDR3 is CASSGTRDSTANTEAFF. The CDR3, as DNA: TGCGCCAGCAGCGGGACCCGGGACAGTACCGCGAACACTGAAGCTTTCTTT.

This clone was counted a few times. The chain couples TRBV4-1 to TRBJ2-1; 9 nucleotides line up with TRBD2. The CDR3 has 16 residues. The germline gives CDR1 MGHRA, CDR2 YSYEKL. V was pared by 1 base and J by 2 bases, with 3 bases of the junction left unmatched. The CDR3 coding sequence is TGCGCCAGCAGCCAAGGGACTAGCGAGGCCTACAATGAGCAGTTCTTC. It is translated as CASSQGTSEAYNEQFF.

This clone was observed a handful of times. V gene TRBV9 combines with J gene TRBJ1-1; D is possibly TRBD1 (6 bases). The V gene's germline CDR1 is SGDLS and CDR2 YYNGEE. This CDR3 is built from 15 residues. V was pared by 3 bases and J by 1 base, with 13 bases between. The CDR3 DNA is TGTGCCAGCAGCGCTTCAGGGGCCGAGAACACTGAAGCTTTCTTT. Translation gives CASSASGAENTEAFF.

This rearrangement joins TRBV14 to TRBJ2-7, with 7 nucleotides matching TRBD2. CDR1 is SGHDN and CDR2 is FVKESK in the germline V gene. V shed 1 base and J 3 bases; nucleotides not matched to a gene: 9. CDR3 length equals 16 residues. The CDR3 coding sequence is TGTGCCAGCAGCCAAGTAACCCTGACTAGCTTCTACGAGCAGTACTTC. Amino acid sequence: CASSQVTLTSFYEQYF.

This clone is categorized as medium-sized. DNA of the CDR3: TGTGCCAGTAGTATCCCGGGCCATAACACCGGGGAGCTGTTTTTT. It specifies CASSIPGHNTGELFF. The V gene is TRBV19, the J gene TRBJ2-2; D ambiguous. Per germline, CDR1 LNHDA and CDR2 SQIVND (reference sequence). The CDR3 consists of 15 residues. The V gene lost 3 bases and the J gene lost 2 bases, with 10 bases spanning the gap.

V gene TRBV10-3 combines with J gene TRBJ2-1; D gene unclear. V was shortened by 3 bases and J by 14 bases, with 11 bases between the two germline ends. In germline, CDR1 is ENHRY, CDR2 SYGVKD. The CDR3 runs 11 residues. The CDR3 region has the DNA TGTGCCATCAGTGACGATCGCGTGGAGTTCTTC. It encodes CAISDDRVEFF.

The gene calls are TRBV7-3 and TRBJ2-2; 7 bases map to TRBD1. The CDR3 loop spans 16 amino acids. V shed 4 bases, J shed 0 bases, and the junction held 5 bases outside the gene matches. In germline, CDR1 is SGHTA, CDR2 FQGTGA. The CDR3 nucleotides are TGTGCCAGCAGCTCCTACAGGGGTTCGAACACCGGGGAGCTGTTTTTT. This encodes CASSSYRGSNTGELFF. Combining the CDR3 with reference TRBV7-3 and TRBJ2-2 gives the whole variable domain GAGVSQTPSNKVTEKGKYVELRCDPISGHTALYWYRQSLGQGPEFLIYFQGTGAADDSGLPNDRFFAVRPEGSVSTLKIQRTERGDSAVYLCASSSYRGSNTGELFFGEGSRLTVL.

V gene TRBV30 combines with J gene TRBJ2-5; D unresolved. From germline, CDR1 is GTSNPN and CDR2 SVGIG (reference sequence). The CDR3 consists of 15 residues. V was trimmed by 4 bases and J by 0 bases, leaving 15 bases between them. CDR3 nucleotide sequence: TGTGCCTGGACGTCTGGCGGTTCCCACCAAGAGACCCAGTACTTC. Its protein product is CAWTSGGSHQETQYF.

This sequence joins TRBV5-4 and TRBJ2-7; 7 bases are shared with TRBD2. The CDR3 is 14 amino acids. CDR1 is SGHNT and CDR2 is YYREEE in the germline V gene (reference sequence). With V trimmed by 0 bases and J by 2 bases, 2 bases remained unmatched. For the CDR3, the DNA is TGTGCCAGCAGCTTGGGGGGGGGACCCTACGAGCAGTACTTC. This sequence encodes CASSLGGGPYEQYF.